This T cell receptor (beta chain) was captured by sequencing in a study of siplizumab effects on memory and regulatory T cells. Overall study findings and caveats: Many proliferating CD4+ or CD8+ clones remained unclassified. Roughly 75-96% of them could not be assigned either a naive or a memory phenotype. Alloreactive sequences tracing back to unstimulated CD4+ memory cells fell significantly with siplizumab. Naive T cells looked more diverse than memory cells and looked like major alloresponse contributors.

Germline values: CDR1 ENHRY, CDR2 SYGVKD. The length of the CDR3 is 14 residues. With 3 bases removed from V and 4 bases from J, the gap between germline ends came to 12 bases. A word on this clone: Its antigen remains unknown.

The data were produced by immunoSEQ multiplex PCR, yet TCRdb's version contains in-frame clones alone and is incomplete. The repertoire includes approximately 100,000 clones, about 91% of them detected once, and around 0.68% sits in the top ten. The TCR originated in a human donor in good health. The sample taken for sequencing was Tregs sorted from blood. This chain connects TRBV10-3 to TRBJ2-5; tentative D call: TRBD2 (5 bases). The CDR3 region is CAISDGASRETQYF. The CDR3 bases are TGTGCCATCAGTGATGGAGCTAGCCGAGAGACCCAGTACTTC.